This T cell receptor (beta chain) was documented in a study of beta chain features in type 1 diabetes. From germline, CDR1 is MNHNS and CDR2 SASEGT. Trimming removed 7 bases from V and 5 bases from J, with 8 bases in between. The CDR3 spans 12 residues. Investigators reverse transcribed all isolated RNA, so they sequenced expressed TCRB transcripts. Generated by immunoSEQ multiplex PCR, the TCRdb table keeps only in-frame clones and is missing some. The sample gives about half a million clones, roughly 31% of which show up once; around 0.065% is in the top ten. Study-wide results and limits: Cells with high TCR expression could be over-represented by cDNA sequencing. A moderate, significant TCRB CDR3 shortening appeared in type 1 diabetes across four CD4+ subsets.

This clone was picked up one time. The target antigen is unknown. V and J are TRBV6-1 and TRBJ1-4; D remains ambiguous. The sample comprised naive CD4+ T cells from blood. The receptor comes from a man aged 18 to 35 in good health. CDR3 loop: CASTGTNEKLFF. CDR3 sequence (DNA): TGTGCCAGCACGGGAACAAATGAAAAACTGTTTTTT.